Listed here are 26 T cell receptor beta chains from one sample, sequenced in a study of T cell responses to AZD1222 COVID-19 vaccine (dated by TCRdb to the early 2020s). The sample's time point label, in plain terms: baseline before first vaccination. Library prep was done by the immunoSEQ multiplex PCR assay. The table was pulled from immuneACCESS by TCRdb, which kept in-frame rearrangements only. Such tables lose some clones; where checked, under half of the loss comes from unresolved V genes, and the rest has no known cause. This sample holds some 110,000 clones; around 91% were observed only once. Clones ranked in the top ten supply roughly 20% of the sample. Here the sequenced sample was peripheral blood, taken on day 0 of AZD1222 vaccination. The receptors originated from an adult in good health.

This clone occurred a few times. This chain uses TRBV5-1 with TRBJ2-7, with 9 bases aligning to TRBD1. In germline, CDR1 is SGHRS, CDR2 YFSETQ. This CDR3 is built from 15 residues. Trimming took 3 bases from V and 0 from J; bases not matched to a gene: 4. CDR3 bases: TGCGCCAGCAGCTGGCTGACAGGGGGCTCCTACGAGCAGTACTTC. It encodes CASSWLTGGSYEQYF.

This rearrangement joins TRBV7-2 to TRBJ2-1; D is undetermined. The CDR3 sequence is 11 residues long. Germline V gives CDR1 SGHTA, CDR2 FQGNSA. The V and J ends lost 5 bases and 8 bases respectively, with 7 bases between them. CDR3 loop: CASSEYYEQFF. CDR3 coding DNA: TGTGCCAGCAGCGAATACTATGAGCAGTTCTTC.

V and J are TRBV3-1 (or the pseudogene TRBV3-2) and TRBJ1-2; 8 bases are a match to TRBD1. The CDR3 length is 15 residues. V lost 2 bases and J lost 6; bases outside the gene matches: 8. Germline V gene sequence: CDR1 LGHDT, CDR2 YNNKEL (reference sequence). CDR3 in amino acids: CASSQQAGTGNGYTF. Written as DNA, the CDR3 is TGTGCCAGCAGCCAACAAGCCGGGACAGGCAATGGCTACACCTTC.

The chain is built from TRBV4-1 and TRBJ2-1; D not certain. Between the trimmed V and J ends, which lost 4 bases and 4 bases, there was a span of 14 bases. In germline, CDR1 is MGHRA, CDR2 YSYEKL. The CDR3 runs 15 residues. CDR3 sequence reads: CASSPTYGGYNEQFF. CDR3 coding DNA: TGCGCCAGCAGCCCTACTTACGGCGGATACAATGAGCAGTTCTTC.

The V gene is TRBV9, the J gene TRBJ2-2, with D perhaps matching TRBD2 (6 bases). V lost 2 bases to trimming and J lost 8 bases, with 13 bases between them. This CDR3 contains 14 residues. The V gene's germline CDR1 is SGDLS and CDR2 YYNGEE. The CDR3 region is CASSVEGSRGELFF. The CDR3 coding sequence is TGTGCCAGCAGCGTGGAGGGGTCCAGAGGGGAGCTGTTTTTT.

This chain joins TRBV6-5 and TRBJ2-7; 8 positions match TRBD2. Germline values: CDR1 MNHEY, CDR2 SVGAGI. V lost 7 bases and J lost 6; bases outside the gene matches: 11. This CDR3 is built from 14 residues. The chain's CDR3 is CASISAGGLREQYF. In DNA form, the CDR3 reads TGTGCCAGCATTTCGGCGGGGGGCCTACGCGAGCAGTACTTC.

The J gene is TRBJ2-3, the V gene TRBV19; no clear D gene. CDR3 size: 11 residues. Trimming took off 4 bases at V and 3 bases at J, with 2 bases between the two ends. The germline V gene has CDR1 LNHDA and CDR2 SQIVND (reference sequence). The CDR3 loop is CASSKTDTQYF. Written as DNA, the CDR3 is TGTGCCAGTAGTAAAACAGATACGCAGTATTTT.

The chain couples TRBV9 to TRBJ2-6; either TRBD1 or TRBD2 may fit D (5 bases each). Germline V gene data show CDR1 as SGDLS and CDR2 as YYNGEE. V was shortened by 7 bases and J by 4 bases, with 9 bases between the two germline ends. This CDR3 spans 13 amino acids. The CDR3 DNA reads TGTGCCAGCGGGGCGGGCGGGGCCAACGTCCTGACTTTC. This sequence encodes CASGAGGANVLTF.

The chain combines TRBV3-1 (or the pseudogene TRBV3-2) with TRBJ2-1; 10 positions match TRBD2. Germline loops: CDR1 LGHDT, CDR2 YNNKEL (reference sequence). This CDR3 comprises 16 residues. V was pared by 0 bases and J by 2 bases, with 1 base of the junction left unmatched. Here the CDR3 DNA reads TGTGCCAGCAGCCAAGATAGCGGGGGGCCCTACAATGAGCAGTTCTTC. Its translation: CASSQDSGGPYNEQFF.

This clone was detected only once. Other DNA sequences within the sample encode an identical CDR3. This rearrangement joins TRBV19 to TRBJ1-5; possibly TRBD1 for D (5 bases). Germline CDR1 and CDR2: LNHDA and SQIVND (reference sequence). The CDR3 runs 12 residues. V was pared by 3 bases and J by 6 bases, with 6 bases between. The CDR3 DNA sequence: TGTGCCAGTAGTATCGGGGGTCAGCCCCAGCATTTT. Amino acids: CASSIGGQPQHF.

The CDR3 here is CASSQRTESNQPQHF. For the CDR3, the DNA is TGCGCCAGCAGCCAACGGACAGAAAGCAATCAGCCCCAGCATTTT. The J gene is TRBJ1-5, the V gene TRBV4-1; maybe TRBD1 (6 bases). The V end was cut by 2 bases, the J end by 1 base, with 9 bases between. This CDR3 is 15 amino acids long. Germline V CDR1 and CDR2: MGHRA, YSYEKL.

J is TRBJ1-2 and V is TRBV6-5; D is perhaps TRBD1 (6 bases). The CDR3 has 15 residues. V was cut by 2 bases and J by 0 bases, with 10 bases left in between. Germline lookup yields CDR1 MNHEY and CDR2 SVGAGI. As DNA, the CDR3 is TGTGCCAGCAGTTACCTCGCAGGGGCTAACTATGGCTACACCTTC. It encodes CASSYLAGANYGYTF.

The chain has TRBV12-3 or TRBV12-4 and TRBJ2-5; no definite D call. Trimming cost V 3 bases and J 2 bases, with 7 bases left between them. The CDR3 loop spans 13 amino acids. CDR3 sequence: CASSFSTQETQYF. The CDR3 DNA is TGTGCCAGCAGTTTCAGCACTCAAGAGACCCAGTACTTC.

This clone was recorded only once. The rearrangement joins TRBV30 to TRBJ2-1; either TRBD1 or TRBD2 may fit D (6 bases each). The ends were cut back, 0 bases at V and 8 bases at J, with 11 bases in the middle. Germline CDR1 and CDR2: GTSNPN and SVGIG (reference sequence). The CDR3 spans 13 residues. The CDR3 here is CAWSVRGTHEQFF. CDR3 DNA sequence: TGTGCCTGGAGTGTACGCGGGACACATGAGCAGTTCTTC.

This chain connects TRBV7-9 to TRBJ2-3; 9 bases map to TRBD2. With V trimmed by 9 bases and J by 1 base, 5 bases remained unmatched. The germline gives CDR1 SEHNR, CDR2 FQNEAQ (reference sequence). This CDR3 has 14 amino acids. As DNA, the CDR3 is TGTGCCAGTAAGGCTAGCGGGGGCACAGATACGCAGTATTTT. This codes for CASKASGGTDTQYF.

This chain joins TRBV10-3 and TRBJ2-3, with TRBD1 matching 9 bases. The CDR3 is 17 residues long. Germline-derived CDR1 and CDR2 are ENHRY and SYGVKD. V trimming: 1 base; J trimming: 2 bases; junction bases outside the gene matches: 7. CDR3 coding DNA: TGTGCCATCAGTGAGTGGTTAGGGACAGGGATCACAGATACGCAGTATTTT. It encodes CAISEWLGTGITDTQYF.

This rearrangement joins TRBV10-3 to TRBJ1-3; D gene uncertain. The ends were cut back, 0 bases at V and 4 bases at J, with 13 bases in the middle. This CDR3 comprises 16 residues. Germline CDR1 ENHRY, CDR2 SYGVKD. CDR3 sequence reads: CAISESAGNSGNTIYF. The DNA of the CDR3 is TGTGCCATCAGTGAGTCGGCCGGTAATTCAGGAAACACCATATATTTT.

The sample holds one count of this clone. The rearrangement links TRBV9 to TRBJ1-3, with no clear D. The CDR3 is 14 residues long. V lost 0 bases to trimming and J lost 11 bases, with 15 bases between them. The germline V gene encodes CDR1 SGDLS and CDR2 YYNGEE. The CDR3 spells CASSVEGGVAAIYF. The CDR3 nucleotides are TGTGCCAGCAGCGTAGAGGGCGGGGTGGCCGCCATATATTTT.

The V call is TRBV20-1, the J call TRBJ1-2, with a weak D call TRBD1 (5 bases). The CDR3 totals 14 residues. Per germline, CDR1 DFQATT and CDR2 SNEGSKA (reference sequence). Trimming cost V 3 bases and J 7 bases, with 18 bases left between them. CDR3 sequence: CSASLGGSAGGYTF. As DNA, the CDR3 is TGCAGTGCTAGTTTGGGGGGGTCCGCTGGTGGCTACACCTTC.

The chain has TRBV4-1 and TRBJ1-1, with TRBD1 as a possible D gene (5 bases). Germline V gene data show CDR1 as MGHRA and CDR2 as YSYEKL. The length of the CDR3 is 14 residues. The V and J ends lost 4 bases and 9 bases respectively, with 18 bases between them. The CDR3 loop is CASSPASDGGKAFF. The CDR3 DNA is TGCGCCAGCAGCCCCGCTTCCGATGGGGGGAAAGCTTTCTTT.

V gene TRBV7-8 combines with J gene TRBJ1-2, with 8 bases matching TRBD1. The CDR3 sequence is 18 residues long. The V gene's germline CDR1 is SGHVS and CDR2 FQNEAQ. Trimming cost V 5 bases and J 8 bases; bases outside gene matches: 22. CDR3 in amino acids: CASSPARIAGQDLGGYTF. The CDR3 region has the DNA TGTGCCAGCAGCCCGGCCCGTATTGCGGGACAGGACCTGGGGGGCTACACCTTC.

The chain couples TRBV30 to TRBJ1-1, with D uncertain. V shed 4 bases and J shed 5 bases, with 17 bases lying between them. Germline V gene sequence: CDR1 GTSNPN, CDR2 SVGIG (reference sequence). The CDR3 sequence is 14 residues long. For the CDR3, the DNA is TGTGCCTGGACCCATCGGGTTGGGAGGACTGAAGCTTTCTTT. It encodes CAWTHRVGRTEAFF.

CDR3 nucleotides: TGTGCCAGTAGTGCCGCCGGGGGGCCGGGGCCCGGTCCACATTCACCCCTCCACTTT. This codes for CASSAAGGPGPGPHSPLHF. The V call is TRBV19, the J call TRBJ1-6; a possible D gene is TRBD1 (6 bases). V lost 5 bases, J lost 8 bases, and 28 bases lay in between. CDR1 is LNHDA, CDR2 SQIVND, per germline (reference sequence). The CDR3 has 19 amino acids.

This clone was observed a single time. The J gene is TRBJ1-2, the V gene TRBV5-4, with a tentative D call TRBD1 (6 bases). V lost 4 bases and J lost 3, with 16 bases in between. This CDR3 contains 15 residues. The V gene's germline CDR1 is SGHNT and CDR2 YYREEE (reference sequence). CDR3 amino acids: CASSTTGLGDYGYTF. DNA of the CDR3: TGTGCCAGCAGCACGACAGGTCTAGGGGACTATGGCTACACCTTC.

The V and J genes are TRBV15 and TRBJ1-4, with 10 positions matching TRBD1. V trimming: 2 bases; J trimming: 10 bases; junction bases outside the gene matches: 7. This CDR3 is 15 amino acids long. The V gene's germline CDR1 is LNHNV and CDR2 YYDKDF (reference sequence). The CDR3 DNA reads TGTGCCACCAGCAGACCCGGGACAGGGGTTACAAAACTGTTTTTT. Protein sequence: CATSRPGTGVTKLFF.

The chain joins TRBV25-1 to TRBJ1-2; D might be TRBD1 (5 bases). V was trimmed by 7 bases and J by 3 bases, leaving 12 bases between them. Germline values: CDR1 MGHDK, CDR2 SYGVNS. There are 13 residues in the CDR3. CDR3: CASNRWGDYGYTF. DNA for the CDR3: TGTGCCAGCAATAGATGGGGGGACTATGGCTACACCTTC.